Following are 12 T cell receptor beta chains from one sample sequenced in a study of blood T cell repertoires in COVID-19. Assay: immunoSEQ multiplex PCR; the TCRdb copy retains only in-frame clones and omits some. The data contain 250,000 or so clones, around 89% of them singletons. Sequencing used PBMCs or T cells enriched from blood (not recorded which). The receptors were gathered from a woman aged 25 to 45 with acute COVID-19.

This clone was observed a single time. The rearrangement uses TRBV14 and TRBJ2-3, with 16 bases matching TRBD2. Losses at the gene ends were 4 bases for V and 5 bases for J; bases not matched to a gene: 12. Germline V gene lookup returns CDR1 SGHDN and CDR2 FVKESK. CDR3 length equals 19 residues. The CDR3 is CASSPSGTSGRADGDTQYF. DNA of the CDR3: TGTGCCAGCAGCCCATCCGGGACTAGCGGGAGGGCCGATGGAGATACGCAGTATTTT.

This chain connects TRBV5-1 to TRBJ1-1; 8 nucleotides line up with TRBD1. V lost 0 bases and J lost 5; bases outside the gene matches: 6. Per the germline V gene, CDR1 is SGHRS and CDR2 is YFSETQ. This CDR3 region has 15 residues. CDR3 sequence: CASSLDRGDGTEAFF. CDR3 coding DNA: TGCGCCAGCAGCTTGGACAGGGGGGACGGTACTGAAGCTTTCTTT.

CDR3 in amino acids: CASSIEAANEQFF. The CDR3 nucleotides read TGTGCCAGTAGTATAGAAGCCGCCAATGAGCAGTTCTTC. V is TRBV19 and J is TRBJ2-1; D unresolved. The CDR3 is made up of 13 amino acids. Per the germline V gene, CDR1 is LNHDA and CDR2 is SQIVND (reference sequence). Trimming pared 0 bases from V and 6 bases from J, leaving 6 bases between.

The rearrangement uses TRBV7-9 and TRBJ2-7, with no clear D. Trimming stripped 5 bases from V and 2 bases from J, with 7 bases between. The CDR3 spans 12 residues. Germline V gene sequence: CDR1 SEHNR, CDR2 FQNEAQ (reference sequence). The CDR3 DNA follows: TGTGCCAGCAGCCCCTATCCCTACGAGCAGTACTTC. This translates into CASSPYPYEQYF.

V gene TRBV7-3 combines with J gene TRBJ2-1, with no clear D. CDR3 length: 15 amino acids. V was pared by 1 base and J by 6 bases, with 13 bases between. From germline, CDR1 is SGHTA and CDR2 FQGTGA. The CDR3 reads CASSLNIAATNEQFF. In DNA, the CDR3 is TGTGCCAGCAGCTTAAATATTGCGGCTACCAATGAGCAGTTCTTC.

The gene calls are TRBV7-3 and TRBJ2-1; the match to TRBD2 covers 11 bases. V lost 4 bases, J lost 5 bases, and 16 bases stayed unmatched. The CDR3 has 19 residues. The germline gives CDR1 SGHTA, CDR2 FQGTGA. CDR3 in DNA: TGTGCCAGCAGCTCCCGACCGGGCGGTAGCGGGAGGGCCGACAATGAGCAGTTCTTC. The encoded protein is CASSSRPGGSGRADNEQFF.

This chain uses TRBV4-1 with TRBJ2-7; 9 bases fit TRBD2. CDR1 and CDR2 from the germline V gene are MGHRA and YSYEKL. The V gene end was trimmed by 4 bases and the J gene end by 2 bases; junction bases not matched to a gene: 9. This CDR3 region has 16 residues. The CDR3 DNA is TGCGCCAGCAGCCGGGACCTTAGCGGGAGTACCTACGAGCAGTACTTC. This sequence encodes CASSRDLSGSTYEQYF.

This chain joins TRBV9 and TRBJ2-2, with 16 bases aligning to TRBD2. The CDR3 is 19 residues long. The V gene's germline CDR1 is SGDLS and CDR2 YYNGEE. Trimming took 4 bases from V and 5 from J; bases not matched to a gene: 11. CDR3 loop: CASSLSGLAGGPETGELFF. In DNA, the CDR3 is TGTGCCAGCAGCCTATCGGGACTAGCGGGAGGGCCGGAAACCGGGGAGCTGTTTTTT.

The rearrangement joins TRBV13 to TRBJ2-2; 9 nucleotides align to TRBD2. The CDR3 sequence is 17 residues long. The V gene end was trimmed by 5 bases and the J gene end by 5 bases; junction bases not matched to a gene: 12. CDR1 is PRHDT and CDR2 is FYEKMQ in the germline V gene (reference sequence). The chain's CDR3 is CASSRMLAGVWTGELFF. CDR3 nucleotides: TGTGCCAGCAGCCGGATGTTAGCGGGAGTATGGACCGGGGAGCTGTTTTTT.

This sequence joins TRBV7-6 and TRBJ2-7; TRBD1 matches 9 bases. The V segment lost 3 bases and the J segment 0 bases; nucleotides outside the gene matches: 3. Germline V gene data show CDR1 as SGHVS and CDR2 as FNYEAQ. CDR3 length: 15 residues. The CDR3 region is CASSLGTGFSYEQYF. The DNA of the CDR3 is TGTGCCAGCAGCTTGGGGACAGGGTTCTCCTACGAGCAGTACTTC. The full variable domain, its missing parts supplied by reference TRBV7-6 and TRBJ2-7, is GAGVSQSPRYKVTKRGQDVALRCDPISGHVSLYWYRQALGQGPEFLTYFNYEAQQDKSGLPNDRFSAERPEGSISTLTIQRTEQRDSAMYRCASSLGTGFSYEQYFGPGTRLTVT.

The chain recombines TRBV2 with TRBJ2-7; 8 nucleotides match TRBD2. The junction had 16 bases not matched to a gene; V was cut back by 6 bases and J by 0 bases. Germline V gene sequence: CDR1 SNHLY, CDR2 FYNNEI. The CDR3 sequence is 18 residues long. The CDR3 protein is CASSGIGYSGAFSYEQYF. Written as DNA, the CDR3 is TGTGCCAGCAGCGGGATTGGCTATAGCGGGGCTTTCTCCTACGAGCAGTACTTC. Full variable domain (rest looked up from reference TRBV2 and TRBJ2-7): EPEVTQTPSHQVTQMGQEVILRCVPISNHLYFYWYRQILGQKVEFLVSFYNNEISEKSEIFDDQFSVERPDGSNFTLKIRSTKLEDSAMYFCASSGIGYSGAFSYEQYFGPGTRLTVT.

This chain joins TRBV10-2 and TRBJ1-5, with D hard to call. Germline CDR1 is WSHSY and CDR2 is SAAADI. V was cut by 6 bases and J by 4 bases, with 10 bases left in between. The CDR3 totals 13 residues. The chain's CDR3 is CASRETENQPQHF. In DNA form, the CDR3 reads TGCGCCAGCAGGGAAACAGAAAATCAGCCCCAGCATTTT.